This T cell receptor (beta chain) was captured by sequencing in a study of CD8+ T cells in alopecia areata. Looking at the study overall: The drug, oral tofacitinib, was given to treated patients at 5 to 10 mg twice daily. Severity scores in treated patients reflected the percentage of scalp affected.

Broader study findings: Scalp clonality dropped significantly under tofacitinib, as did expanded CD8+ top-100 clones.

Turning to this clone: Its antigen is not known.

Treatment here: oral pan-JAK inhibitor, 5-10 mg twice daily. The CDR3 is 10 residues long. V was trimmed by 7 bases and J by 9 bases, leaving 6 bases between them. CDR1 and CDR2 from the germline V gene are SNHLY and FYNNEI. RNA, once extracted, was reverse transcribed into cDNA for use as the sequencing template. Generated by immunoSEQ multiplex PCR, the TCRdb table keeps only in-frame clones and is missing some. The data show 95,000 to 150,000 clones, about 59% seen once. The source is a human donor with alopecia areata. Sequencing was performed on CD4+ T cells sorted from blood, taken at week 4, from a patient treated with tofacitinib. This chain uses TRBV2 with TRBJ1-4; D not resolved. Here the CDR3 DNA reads TGTGCCAGCAAACAGAAAAAACTGTTTTTT. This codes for CASKQKKLFF.